Presented here are 8 T cell receptor beta chains from one specimen sequenced in a study of spatial heterogeneity in lung cancer. Noted time point: sample taken at primary tumor resection. Whole RNA from tumor, nontumor lung or frozen PBMC was sequenced unsorted. TCRdb called the 5' RACE reads again in MiXCR, with one record for every CDR3 protein. This table holds 40,000 to 55,000 distinct CDR3 sequences, about an eighth found once. The specimen was PBMCs, collected at surgery. The receptor set was obtained from a male donor with early-stage non-small cell lung cancer.

This clonotype was seen repeatedly, ten times or more. The V call is TRBV5-8, the J call TRBJ2-5; D unresolved. CDR3 length: 10 amino acids. The V and J ends lost 7 bases and 3 bases respectively, with 4 bases between them. Germline lookup yields CDR1 SGHTS and CDR2 YDEGEE. Here the CDR3 reads CASSEETQYF. CDR3 nucleotides: TGTGCCAGCTCGGAAGAGACCCAGTACTTC. The full variable domain, rest sourced from reference TRBV5-8 and TRBJ2-5, is EAGVTQSPTHLIKTRGQQATLRCSPISGHTSVYWYQQALGLGLQFLLWYDEGEERNRGNFPPRFSGRQFPNYSSELNVNALELEDSALYLCASSEETQYFGPGTRLLVL.

Ten or more counts support this clonotype. CDR3 loop: CASVAGALSYEQYF. For the CDR3, the DNA is TGTGCCTCGGTAGCGGGTGCGCTTTCCTACGAGCAGTACTTC. V is TRBV10-3 and J is TRBJ2-7; 7 bases map to TRBD2. The V gene's germline CDR1 is ENHRY and CDR2 SYGVKD. Trimming at V came to 11 bases and at J to 1 base, leaving 11 bases not matched to a gene. The CDR3 runs to 14 residues.

The rearrangement joins TRBV6-1 to TRBJ1-5; TRBD1 agrees at 7 bases. Germline V gene sequence: CDR1 MNHNS, CDR2 SASEGT. The CDR3 has 14 amino acids. The trim removed 8 bases at V and 3 bases at J, leaving 7 bases unmatched. CDR3 protein: CASGTTGPNQPQHF. CDR3 DNA sequence: TGTGCCAGCGGGACGACAGGGCCCAATCAGCCCCAGCATTTT.

This clonotype occurred a few times. The rearrangement links TRBV18 to TRBJ1-1, with 8 bases that match TRBD1. J was trimmed by 1 base and V by 5 bases; bases with no gene match: 6. CDR1 is KGHSH and CDR2 is LQKENI in the germline V gene. The CDR3 is made up of 15 amino acids. CDR3 loop: CASSDRTGTNTEAFF. In DNA, the CDR3 is TGTGCCAGCTCAGACCGGACAGGGACGAACACTGAAGCTTTCTTT.

This clonotype was observed a handful of times. V and J are TRBV9 and TRBJ2-7; 12 positions agree with TRBD2. V lost 4 bases, J lost 0 bases, and 5 bases stayed unmatched. CDR1 SGDLS and CDR2 YYNGEE come from the germline V gene. CDR3 length equals 16 residues. CDR3 DNA: TGTGCCAGCAGCATCGGACTAGCGGGAAACTCCTACGAGCAGTACTTC. It yields the protein CASSIGLAGNSYEQYF.

This clonotype was observed many times. The chain combines TRBV18 with TRBJ1-4, with 12 bases matching TRBD1. Germline V gene sequence: CDR1 KGHSH, CDR2 LQKENI. Germline trimming cut 6 bases from V and 8 bases from J; bases unmatched to any gene: 4. The CDR3 runs to 14 residues. CDR3 coding DNA: TGTGCCAGCTCGGGACAGGGGGCGGAGGAAAAACTGTTTTTT. Protein: CASSGQGAEEKLFF.

This clonotype was observed a few times. The chain is built from TRBV5-1 and TRBJ2-3; D gene unclear. Trimming took 6 bases from V and 2 from J, leaving 10 bases between them. This CDR3 is built from 13 residues. Germline loops: CDR1 SGHRS, CDR2 YFSETQ. The CDR3 loop is CASMAGNTDTQYF. CDR3 DNA sequence: TGCGCCAGCATGGCAGGAAACACAGATACGCAGTATTTT.

V gene TRBV19 combines with J gene TRBJ2-2; D not certain. This CDR3 contains 15 residues. Germline CDR1 reads LNHDA; CDR2 reads SQIVND (reference sequence). The ends were cut back, 3 bases at V and 0 bases at J, with 8 bases in the middle. This CDR3 reads CASSIGPTNTGELFF. The CDR3 nucleotides are TGTGCCAGTAGTATCGGTCCTACGAACACCGGGGAGCTGTTTTTT.